The subject of this entry is one TCR beta chain. Trimming stripped 0 bases from V and 1 base from J, with 6 bases between. This CDR3 spans 15 amino acids. CDR1 and CDR2 (germline): MNHEY, SVGAGI. The sample belongs to a study of shared T cell receptors in the human thymus. The repertoire was sequenced with immunoSEQ multiplex PCR; TCRdb's copy has only in-frame clones and lacks some. This sample carries roughly 710,000 clones, 70% to 90% of them seen once, and the ten largest clones take roughly 0.01%. This sample also belongs to another study, concerning human thymus T cells. This second study notes: Thymus specimens were resections from corrective heart surgery. Thymic and blood repertoires seemed to show skewed V and J gene use.

The source of this sequence is a girl under three years old with a congenital heart defect. The chain has TRBV6-5 and TRBJ1-4; D is possibly TRBD1 (6 bases). The sample consisted of thymocytes. CDR3 DNA sequence: TGTGCCAGCAGTTACTCCAGGGGAACTAATGAAAAACTGTTTTTT. It encodes CASSYSRGTNEKLFF.